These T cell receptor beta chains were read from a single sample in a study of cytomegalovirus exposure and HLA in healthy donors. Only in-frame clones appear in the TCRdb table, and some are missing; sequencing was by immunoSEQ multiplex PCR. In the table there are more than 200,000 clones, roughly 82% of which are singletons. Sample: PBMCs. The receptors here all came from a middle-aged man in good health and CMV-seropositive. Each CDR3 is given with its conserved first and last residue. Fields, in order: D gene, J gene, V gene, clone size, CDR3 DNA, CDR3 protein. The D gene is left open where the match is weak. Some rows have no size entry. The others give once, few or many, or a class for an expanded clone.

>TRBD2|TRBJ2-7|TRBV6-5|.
TGTGCCAGCAACGCTGGACTAGCGGGATCCTACGAGCAGTACTTC
CASNAGLAGSYEQYF
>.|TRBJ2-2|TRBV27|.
TGTGCCAGCACCCCGAGCCCTAGGCCCGGGGAGCTGTTTTTT
CASTPSPRPGELFF
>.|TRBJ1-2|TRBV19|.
TGTGCCAGTAGTATAGTCGGGGTTAACTATGGCTACACCTTC
CASSIVGVNYGYTF
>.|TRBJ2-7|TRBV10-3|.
TGTGCCATCAGGGACTCCTACGAGCAGTACTTC
CAIRDSYEQYF
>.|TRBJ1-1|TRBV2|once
TGTGCCAGCAGACACAGGGTTGACGCTGAAGCTTTCTTT
CASRHRVDAEAFF
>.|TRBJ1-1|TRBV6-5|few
TGTGCCAGCAGCCTCAGACAGGTCATGAACACTGAAGCTTTCTTT
CASSLRQVMNTEAFF
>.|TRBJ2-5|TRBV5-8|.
TGTGCCAGCAGCTTGAGGCAGGGAGAGACCCAGTACTTC
CASSLRQGETQYF
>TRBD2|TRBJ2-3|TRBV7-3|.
TGTGCCAGCAGCCCGGGACTAGCGGGGGCAGATACGCAGTATTTT
CASSPGLAGADTQYF
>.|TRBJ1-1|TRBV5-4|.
TGTGCCAGCAGCTCCCAAGGAGGAACGAGGGACACTGAAGCTTTCTTT
CASSSQGGTRDTEAFF
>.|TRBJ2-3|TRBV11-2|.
TGTGCCAGCAGCGGAGGAGGGACAGATACGCAGTATTTT
CASSGGGTDTQYF
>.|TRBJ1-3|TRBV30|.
TGTGCCTGGAGTCAATTCAATGGAAACACCATATATTTT
CAWSQFNGNTIYF
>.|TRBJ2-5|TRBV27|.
TGTGCCAGCAGTTTACAGGGTATGGAGACCCAGTACTTC
CASSLQGMETQYF
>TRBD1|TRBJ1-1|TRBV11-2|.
TGTGCCAGCAGCACGTTGACAGGGGGATTGACTGAAGCTTTCTTT
CASSTLTGGLTEAFF
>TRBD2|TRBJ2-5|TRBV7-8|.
TGTGCCAGCAGCTTGGTAGCCAGCGGGAGTTTAGGGACCCAGTACTTC
CASSLVASGSLGTQYF
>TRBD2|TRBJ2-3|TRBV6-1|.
TGTGCCAGCAGCCCTAGCGGATACACAGATACGCAGTATTTT
CASSPSGYTDTQYF
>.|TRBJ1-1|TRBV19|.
TGTGCCAGTAGCCGCGGACTATCTAGGGTGGTCCCTGAAGCTTTCTTT
CASSRGLSRVVPEAFF
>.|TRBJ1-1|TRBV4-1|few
TGCGCCAGCAGCCAAAACAGGGCCACTGAAGCTTTCTTT
CASSQNRATEAFF
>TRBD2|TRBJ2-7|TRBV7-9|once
TGTGCCACCCAGGGAGGGGATAGCTACTCCGAGCAGTACTTC
CATQGGDSYSEQYF
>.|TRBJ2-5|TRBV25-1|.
TGTGCCAGCAGTGAATTAGGACAGATTCAAGAGACCCAGTACTTC
CASSELGQIQETQYF
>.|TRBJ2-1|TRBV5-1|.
TGCGCCAGCAGACACTGGCTAGCCGAGAACAATGAGCAGTTCTTC
CASRHWLAENNEQFF
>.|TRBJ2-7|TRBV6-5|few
TGTGCCAGCACCCCGACAGGATCCTACGAGCAGTACTTC
CASTPTGSYEQYF
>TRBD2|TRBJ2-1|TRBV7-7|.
TGTGCCAGCAGCTTAGGGGAGGGCTGGGGCAATGAGCAGTTCTTC
CASSLGEGWGNEQFF
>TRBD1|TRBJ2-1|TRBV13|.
TGTGCCAGCAGCTCTATCCGGGGACAGAGCTCCAATGAGCAGTTCTTC
CASSSIRGQSSNEQFF
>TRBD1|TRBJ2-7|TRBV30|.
TGTGCCTGGAGTTCATGGACAGGGCTCGGCGAGCAGTACTTC
CAWSSWTGLGEQYF
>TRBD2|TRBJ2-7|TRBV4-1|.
TGCGCCAGCAGCCTAGGCGTTGGGACTAGCGGGTACTACGAGCAGTACTTC
CASSLGVGTSGYYEQYF
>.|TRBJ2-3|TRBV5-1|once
TGCGCCAGCAGCTTGTATCAGGGGTCCACAGATACGCAGTATTTT
CASSLYQGSTDTQYF
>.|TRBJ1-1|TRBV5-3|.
TGTGCCAGAAGCTTGGCCGCTGCGGAGCACACTGAAGCTTTCTTT
CARSLAAAEHTEAFF
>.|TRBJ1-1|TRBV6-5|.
TGTGCCAGCAGTTACTCTGGCAGGATGAACACTGAAGCTTTCTTT
CASSYSGRMNTEAFF
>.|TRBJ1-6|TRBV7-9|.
TGTGCCAGCAGACCGTACACGGGGTCACCCCTCCACTTT
CASRPYTGSPLHF
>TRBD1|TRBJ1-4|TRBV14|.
TGTGCCAGCAGCCTGCAGGGGGCCGCTAATGAAAAACTGTTTTTT
CASSLQGAANEKLFF
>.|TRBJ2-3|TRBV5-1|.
TGCGCCAGCAGTCTGGAAATAGCGGCAGATACGCAGTATTTT
CASSLEIAADTQYF
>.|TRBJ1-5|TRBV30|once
TGTGCCTGGAGTGTAGGGGCCGGCAATCAGCCCCAGCATTTT
CAWSVGAGNQPQHF
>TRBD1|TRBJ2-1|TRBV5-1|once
TGCGCCAGCAGCTTGGTTCCGGGACAGGGGTACAATGAGCAGTTCTTC
CASSLVPGQGYNEQFF
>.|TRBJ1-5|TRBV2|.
TGTGCCAGCAGGTCACAGAATAATCAGCCCCAGCATTTT
CASRSQNNQPQHF
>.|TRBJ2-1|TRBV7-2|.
TGTGCCAGCAGCTTAGAGGGGACTCAATACAATGAGCAGTTCTTC
CASSLEGTQYNEQFF
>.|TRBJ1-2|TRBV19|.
TGTGCCACCCGGGTGGGGCAGTCCGGCTACACCTTC
CATRVGQSGYTF
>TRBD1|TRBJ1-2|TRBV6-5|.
TGTGCCAGCAGTTTCGACAGGGTCGACGGCTACACCTTC
CASSFDRVDGYTF
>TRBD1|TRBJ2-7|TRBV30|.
TGTGCCTGGGGGGGGCAGGGGGCATACGAGCAGTACTTC
CAWGGQGAYEQYF
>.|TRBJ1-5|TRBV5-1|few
TGCGCCAGCAGCAGGGGGGGATCCGCTGATCAGCCCCAGCATTTT
CASSRGGSADQPQHF
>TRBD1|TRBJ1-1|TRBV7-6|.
TGTGCCAGCAGCCCATCCGGGACAGGGGCTGAAGCTTTCTTT
CASSPSGTGAEAFF
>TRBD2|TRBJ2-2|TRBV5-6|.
TGTGCCAGCAGCCCCACCTGGCTAGCGGGAGGGCCAACCGGGGAGCTGTTTTTT
CASSPTWLAGGPTGELFF
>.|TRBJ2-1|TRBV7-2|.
TGTGCCAGCAGGGGGGGGCGAGCGGCCCTTCACAATGAGCAGTTCTTC
CASRGGRAALHNEQFF
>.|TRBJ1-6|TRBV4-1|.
TGCGCCAGCAGTCACCCTGGGAGCCCCAATTCACCCCTCCACTTT
CASSHPGSPNSPLHF
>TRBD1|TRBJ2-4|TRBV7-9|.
TGTGCCAGCAGCTTACTGGGACAGGGGCCAAACATTCAGTACTTC
CASSLLGQGPNIQYF
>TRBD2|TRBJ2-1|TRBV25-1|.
TGTGCCAGCAGTGCGTCCGCTAGCGGTAATGAGCAGTTCTTC
CASSASASGNEQFF
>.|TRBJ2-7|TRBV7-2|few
TGTGCCAGCAGCTTAAATTACGGGGGCGAGCAGTACTTC
CASSLNYGGEQYF
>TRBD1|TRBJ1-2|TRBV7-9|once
TGTGCCAGCAGCTCCCGGACAGGGAAGGACTATGGCTACACCTTC
CASSSRTGKDYGYTF
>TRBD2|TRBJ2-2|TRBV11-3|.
TGTGCCAGCAGGACGACTAGCGGGAGTGTCGGGGAGCTGTTTTTT
CASRTTSGSVGELFF
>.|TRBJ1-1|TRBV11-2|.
TGTGCCAGCAGCTCGTACAGGGAGGGGGCTGAAGCTTTCTTT
CASSSYREGAEAFF
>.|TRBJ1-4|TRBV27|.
TGTGCCAGCAGTTTTCAGGGGATCGGGGAAAAACTGTTTTTT
CASSFQGIGEKLFF
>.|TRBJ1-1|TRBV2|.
TGTGCCAGCAGGAGGGATATGAACACTGAAGCTTTCTTT
CASRRDMNTEAFF
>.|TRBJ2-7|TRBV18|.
TGTGCCAGCTCACCACAAGGGGCCCTCTCCTACGAGCAGTACTTC
CASSPQGALSYEQYF
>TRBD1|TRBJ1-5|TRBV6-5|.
TGTGCCAGCAGTTACTCGGGACAGAATCAGCCCCAGCATTTT
CASSYSGQNQPQHF
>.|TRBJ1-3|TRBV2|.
TGTGCCAGCAGGCTCGGCAGGACTCCTGGAAACACCATATATTTT
CASRLGRTPGNTIYF
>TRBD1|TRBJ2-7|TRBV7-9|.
TGTGCCAGCAGCTTAGGAGGGACAGCCATATCCTACGAGCAGTACTTC
CASSLGGTAISYEQYF
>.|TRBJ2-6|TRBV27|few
TGTGCCAGCAGCCCAAGGCCGGACACTCGACACTCTGGGGCCAACGTCCTGACTTTC
CASSPRPDTRHSGANVLTF
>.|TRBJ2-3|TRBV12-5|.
TGTGCTAGTGGTCCCCCTCTTAGCACAGATACGCAGTATTTT
CASGPPLSTDTQYF
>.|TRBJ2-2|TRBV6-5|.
TGTGCCAGCCCACCTCCCCAGGGGGGTACCGGGGAGCTGTTTTTT
CASPPPQGGTGELFF
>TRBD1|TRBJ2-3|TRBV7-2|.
TGTGCCAGCAGCTCTAATGGACAGGGATGGATGGATACGCAGTATTTT
CASSSNGQGWMDTQYF
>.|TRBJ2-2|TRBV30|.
TGTGCCTGGATACGGGGAAGCAGAGGGAACACCGGGGAGCTGTTTTTT
CAWIRGSRGNTGELFF